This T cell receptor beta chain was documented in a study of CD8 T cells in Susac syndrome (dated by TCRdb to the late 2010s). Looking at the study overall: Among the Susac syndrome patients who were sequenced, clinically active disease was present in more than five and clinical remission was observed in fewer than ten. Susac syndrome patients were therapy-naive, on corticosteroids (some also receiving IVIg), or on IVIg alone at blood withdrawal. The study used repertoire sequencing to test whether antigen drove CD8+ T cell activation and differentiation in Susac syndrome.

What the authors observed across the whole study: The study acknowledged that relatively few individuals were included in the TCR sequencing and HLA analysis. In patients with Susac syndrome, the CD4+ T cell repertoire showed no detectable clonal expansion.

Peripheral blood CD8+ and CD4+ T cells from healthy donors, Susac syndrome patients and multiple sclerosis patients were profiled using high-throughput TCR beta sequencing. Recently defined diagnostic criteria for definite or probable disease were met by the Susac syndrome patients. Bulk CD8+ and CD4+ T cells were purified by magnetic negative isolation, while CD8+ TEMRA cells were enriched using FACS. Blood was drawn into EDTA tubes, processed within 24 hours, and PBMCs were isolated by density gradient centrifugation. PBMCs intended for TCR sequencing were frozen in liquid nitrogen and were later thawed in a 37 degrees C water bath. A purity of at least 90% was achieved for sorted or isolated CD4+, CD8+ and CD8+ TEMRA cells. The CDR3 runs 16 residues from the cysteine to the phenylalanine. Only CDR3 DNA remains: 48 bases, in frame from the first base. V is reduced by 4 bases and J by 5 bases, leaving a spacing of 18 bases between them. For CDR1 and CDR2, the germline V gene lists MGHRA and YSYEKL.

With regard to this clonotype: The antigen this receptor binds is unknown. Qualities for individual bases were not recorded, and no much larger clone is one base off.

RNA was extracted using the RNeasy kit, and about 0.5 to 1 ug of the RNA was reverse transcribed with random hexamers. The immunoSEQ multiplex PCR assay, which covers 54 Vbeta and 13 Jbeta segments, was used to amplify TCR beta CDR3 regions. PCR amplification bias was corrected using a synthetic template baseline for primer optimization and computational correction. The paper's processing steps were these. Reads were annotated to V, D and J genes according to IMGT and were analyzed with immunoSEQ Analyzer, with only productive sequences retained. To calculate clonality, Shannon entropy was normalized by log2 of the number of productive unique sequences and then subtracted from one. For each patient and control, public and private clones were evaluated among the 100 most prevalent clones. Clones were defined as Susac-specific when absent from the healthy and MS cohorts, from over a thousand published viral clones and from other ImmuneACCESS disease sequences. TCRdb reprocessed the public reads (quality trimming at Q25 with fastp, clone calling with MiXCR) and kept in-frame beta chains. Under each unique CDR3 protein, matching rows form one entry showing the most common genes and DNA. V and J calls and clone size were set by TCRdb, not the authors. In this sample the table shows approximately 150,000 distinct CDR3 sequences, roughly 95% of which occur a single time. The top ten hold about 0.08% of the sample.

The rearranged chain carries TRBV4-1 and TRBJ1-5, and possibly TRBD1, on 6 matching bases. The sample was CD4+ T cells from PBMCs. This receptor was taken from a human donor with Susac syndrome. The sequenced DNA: TGCGCCAGCAGCCCCGAACCGGGACAAGCCCATCAGCCCCAGCATTTT. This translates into CASSPEPGQAHQPQHF.